This passage covers 9 T cell receptor beta chains from one sample sequenced in a study of cytomegalovirus exposure and HLA in healthy donors. 13 Jbeta primers and 60 Vbeta primers were used for the PCR. Here immunoSEQ multiplex PCR was the method, and the copy in TCRdb shows in-frame clones only, minus some. The sample holds roughly 200,000 clones; more than 65% are singletons and the top ten take approximately 1.8%. Sequencing was done on a sample of PBMCs. The receptors here all came from a woman aged 25 to 39 in good health and CMV-seronegative.

The gene calls are TRBV7-4 and TRBJ1-5; D perhaps matches TRBD1 (6 bases). There are 17 residues in the CDR3. The germline V gene encodes CDR1 SGHVT and CDR2 SQSDAQ. Between the trimmed V and J ends, which lost 3 bases and 10 bases, there was a span of 25 bases. CDR3 DNA: TGTGCCAGCAGCTTCAGGGGCAGGGTTGGGGGAGGGGTTCCCCAGCATTTT. This gives the protein CASSFRGRVGGGVPQHF. The full variable domain, with the rest looked up from reference TRBV7-4 and TRBJ1-5, is GAGVSQSPRYKVAKRGRDVALRCDSISGHVTLYWYRQTLGQGSEVLTYSQSDAQRDKSGRPSGRFSAERPERSVSTLKIQRTEQGDSAVYLCASSFRGRVGGGVPQHFGDGTRLSIL.

This chain joins TRBV6-6 and TRBJ1-2; 7 nucleotides agree with TRBD1. This CDR3 has 12 amino acids. The germline CDR1 and CDR2 sequences are MNHNY and SVGAGI (reference sequence). V was clipped by 7 bases and J by 6 bases; unmatched bases: 5. CDR3 in DNA: TGTGCCAGCACCGACAGGGTGGATGGCTACACCTTC. Its translation: CASTDRVDGYTF.

V is TRBV6-5 and J is TRBJ1-2; 7 bases are shared with TRBD1. Germline values: CDR1 MNHEY, CDR2 SVGAGI. Trimming cost V 8 bases and J 6 bases; bases outside gene matches: 9. The CDR3 totals 13 residues. CDR3 sequence reads: CASWDSRQDGYTF. The CDR3 nucleotides are TGTGCCAGCTGGGACAGTCGCCAGGATGGCTACACCTTC.

The chain links TRBV11-2 to TRBJ1-2, with D possibly TRBD1 on 6 matching bases. The V gene lost 5 bases and the J gene lost 2 bases, with 18 bases spanning the gap. The CDR3 loop spans 16 amino acids. Germline V gene data show CDR1 as SGHAT and CDR2 as FQNNGV. The CDR3 DNA is TGTGCCAGCAGCCTTAACCCTCAGGGGAACAACTATGGCTACACCTTC. This codes for CASSLNPQGNNYGYTF.

CDR3 amino acids: CASSLDGTGVQETQYF. The CDR3 DNA is TGTGCCAGCAGCTTAGATGGGACAGGGGTCCAAGAGACCCAGTACTTC. The rearrangement uses TRBV7-2 and TRBJ2-5, with 10 bases fitting TRBD1. The CDR3 length is 16 residues. Germline V gene lookup returns CDR1 SGHTA and CDR2 FQGNSA. The V gene end was trimmed by 1 base and the J gene end by 1 base; junction bases not matched to a gene: 3. Complete variable domain (other parts from reference TRBV7-2 and TRBJ2-5): GAGVSQSPSNKVTEKGKDVELRCDPISGHTALYWYRQSLGQGLEFLIYFQGNSAPDKSGLPSDRFSAERTGGSVSTLTIQRTQQEDSAVYLCASSLDGTGVQETQYFGPGTRLLVL.

The V call is TRBV10-3, the J call TRBJ1-1, with a possible D match to TRBD1 (5 bases). The CDR3 totals 15 residues. Trimming pared 6 bases from V and 3 bases from J, leaving 17 bases between. Germline CDR1 ENHRY, CDR2 SYGVKD. This CDR3 is CAIRGNFGGDTEAFF. In nucleotides, the CDR3 is TGTGCCATCAGGGGAAATTTCGGGGGAGACACTGAAGCTTTCTTT.

The J gene is TRBJ2-5, the V gene TRBV5-1; unclear D gene. TRBJ2-7 matches the DNA end more closely, so the J call is doubtful. The CDR3 covers 13 residues. Germline V gene lookup returns CDR1 SGHRS and CDR2 YFSETQ. CDR3 nucleotides: TGCGCCAGCAGCTTGGCCCCAGACTACGAGCAGTACTTC. Amino acid sequence: CASSLAPDYEQYF.

The V and J genes are TRBV5-8 and TRBJ1-2, with D maybe TRBD1 (5 bases). Germline V lookup: CDR1 SGHTS, CDR2 YDEGEE. This CDR3 is built from 13 residues. The ends were cut back, 2 bases at V and 7 bases at J, with 12 bases in the middle. The CDR3 loop is CASSFLREGGYTF. CDR3 nucleotide sequence: TGTGCCAGCAGCTTCCTCAGGGAAGGTGGCTACACCTTC.

The chain employs TRBV4-1 and TRBJ1-6; TRBD1 matches 10 bases. Trimming removed 4 bases from V and 8 bases from J; junction bases left unmatched: 5. The CDR3 is made up of 15 amino acids. Germline V gene lookup returns CDR1 MGHRA and CDR2 YSYEKL. CDR3 loop: CASSPGQGSDSPLHF. The CDR3 nucleotides are TGCGCCAGCAGCCCGGGACAGGGGAGCGATTCACCCCTCCACTTT.